This TCR beta chain was retrieved from a study of blood T cell repertoires in COVID-19. Study-level information: The study drew acute and convalescent COVID-19 samples from the United States, Italy and Spain. The cDNA or gDNA used as material had been derived from T cells, B-cell-depleted T cells, or PBMCs.

TCRdb's table, derived via immunoSEQ multiplex PCR, lists solely in-frame clones and lacks some. This sample yields about 200,000 clones, of which around 85% are seen a single time; around a sixth belongs to the top ten. The Seattle site enrolled patients during active infection and followed them longitudinally. Germline CDR1 SEHNR, CDR2 FQNEAQ (reference sequence). J lost 3 bases, V lost 5 bases, and 4 bases had no gene match. The CDR3 spans 15 residues. The sequence came from a person aged 70 to 85 with COVID-19, enrolled during active disease. Sequenced sample: peripheral blood. The chain links TRBV7-9 to TRBJ2-3, with 11 bases identical to TRBD1. The CDR3 bases are TGTGCCAGCAGCGACCGGGACAGGGGGACAGATACGCAGTATTTT. Its translation: CASSDRDRGTDTQYF.